This T cell receptor beta chain was sequenced during a study of metastatic and nonmetastatic thyroid tumors. Study results and caveats: A significant increase in TCR beta diversity was reportedly seen in malignant thyroid tumors relative to benign nodules, in blood and tumor.

By proportion, this clone is medium-sized. Its antigen is unidentified. The ends were cut back, 8 bases at V and 2 bases at J, with 12 bases in the middle. The CDR3 has 13 amino acids. Germline CDR1 and CDR2: MDHEN and SYDVKM. Using MiXCR, TCRdb re-called clones from the PCR reads. The profile shows some 25,000 clones, approximately 20% of them singletons. Every patient was untreated before thyroid surgery. The sequence came from a male donor with papillary thyroid cancer or a benign thyroid nodule (not recorded which). Some clones in this sample may be carry-over from other donors' samples. The source material was blood. This rearrangement joins TRBV28 to TRBJ1-1, with no clear D. The CDR3 spells CASFQRENTEAFF. Here the CDR3 DNA reads TGTGCCAGCTTTCAGCGGGAAAACACTGAAGCTTTCTTT. Together with reference TRBV28 and TRBJ1-1, the CDR3 gives the full variable domain: DVKVTQSSRYLVKRTGEKVFLECVQDMDHENMFWYRQDPGLGLRLIYFSYDVKMKEKGDIPEGYSVSREKKERFSLILESASTNQTSMYLCASFQRENTEAFFGQGTRLTVV.